This T cell receptor beta chain was sequenced for a study of lymphopenia after photon versus proton radiotherapy. Study-level points and caveats: A bigger post-nadir fall in TCR diversity correlated inversely with survival time in deceased patients.

As to this clone: Its antigen is not identified.

Sequenced by immunoSEQ multiplex PCR; TCRdb stores in-frame clones only, minus some. The repertoire consists of tens of thousands of clones, with around nine tenths occurring once and the leading ten covering roughly 50%. The source was peripheral blood, collected from a patient treated with proton-based radiotherapy. The sequence came from a woman aged 60-75 years with cholangiocarcinoma. Some clones in this sample may be carry-over from other donors' samples.

CDR3 coding DNA: TGTGCCAGCAGCTTCACCGGGGAGCTGTTTTTT. Amino acids: CASSFTGELFF. V gene TRBV11-1 combines with J gene TRBJ2-2; no definite D call. Germline V gives CDR1 SGHAT, CDR2 FQDESV (reference sequence). CDR3 size: 11 residues. Between the trimmed V and J ends, which lost 3 bases and 4 bases, there was a span of 0 bases.